These T cell receptor beta chains were read from a single sample in a study of cytomegalovirus exposure and HLA in healthy donors. Sequencing was performed with immunoSEQ multiplex PCR; in TCRdb, only in-frame clones are kept and a portion is missing. The table has over 85,000 clones, just under 95% seen once. Sequenced input: PBMCs. Receptor source: a woman aged 18-30 years in good health and CMV-seronegative. Each CDR3 is given with its conserved first and last residue. The D gene is left open where the match is weak. Only some rows state a clone size, as once, few, many or a class for expanded clones.

once,.,TRBJ2-2,TRBV6-5,CASSYPQNTGELFF,TGTGCCAGCAGTTACCCCCAGAACACCGGGGAGCTGTTTTTT
.,TRBD2,TRBJ2-7,TRBV4-3,CASSPEIAGTDEQYF,TGCGCCAGCAGCCCGGAGATAGCGGGGACCGACGAGCAGTACTTC
.,.,TRBJ2-7,TRBV6-1,CASSPLSLEQYF,TGTGCCAGCAGTCCCCTTTCCCTCGAGCAGTACTTC
.,TRBD1,TRBJ1-1,TRBV5-1,CASSLDGQGNTEAFF,TGCGCCAGCAGCTTGGACGGACAGGGGAACACTGAAGCTTTCTTT
.,TRBD2,TRBJ2-7,TRBV7-2,CASSFLAGDYEQYF,TGTGCCAGCAGCTTTCTAGCGGGGGACTACGAGCAGTACTTC
.,.,TRBJ2-1,TRBV19,CASSITGYNEQFF,TGTGCCAGTAGTATCACGGGTTACAATGAGCAGTTCTTC
.,TRBD2,TRBJ2-1,TRBV7-9,CASSLPTILAGLYNEQFF,TGTGCCAGCAGCTTACCAACTATTCTAGCGGGATTATACAATGAGCAGTTCTTC
.,.,TRBJ2-7,TRBV7-2,CASSVPRYEQYF,TGTGCCAGCAGCGTACCCCGGTACGAGCAGTACTTC
.,.,TRBJ1-4,TRBV7-9,CASSPGIANEKLFF,TGTGCCAGCAGCCCAGGGATAGCTAATGAAAAACTGTTTTTT
.,.,TRBJ1-5,TRBV6-5,CASSYPGGPQHF,TGTGCCAGCAGTTACCCGGGAGGGCCCCAGCATTTT
.,.,TRBJ2-1,TRBV21-1,CASSKPSGGAHEQFF,TGTGCCAGCAGCAAACCTAGCGGGGGGGCGCATGAGCAGTTCTTC
.,TRBD1,TRBJ2-6,TRBV6-4,CASSDGAGGPMGANVLTF,TGTGCCAGCAGTGACGGGGCAGGGGGCCCCATGGGGGCCAACGTCCTGACTTTC
.,.,TRBJ2-2,TRBV6-5,CASSYSSGAGELFF,TGTGCCAGCAGTTACTCGAGCGGAGCCGGGGAGCTGTTTTTT
.,.,TRBJ2-7,TRBV10-3,CAISDYRVNEQYF,TGTGCCATCAGTGATTACAGGGTGAACGAGCAGTACTTC
.,.,TRBJ2-7,TRBV23-1,CARNRDGMHEQYF,TGCGCCAGAAACAGAGACGGAATGCACGAGCAGTACTTC